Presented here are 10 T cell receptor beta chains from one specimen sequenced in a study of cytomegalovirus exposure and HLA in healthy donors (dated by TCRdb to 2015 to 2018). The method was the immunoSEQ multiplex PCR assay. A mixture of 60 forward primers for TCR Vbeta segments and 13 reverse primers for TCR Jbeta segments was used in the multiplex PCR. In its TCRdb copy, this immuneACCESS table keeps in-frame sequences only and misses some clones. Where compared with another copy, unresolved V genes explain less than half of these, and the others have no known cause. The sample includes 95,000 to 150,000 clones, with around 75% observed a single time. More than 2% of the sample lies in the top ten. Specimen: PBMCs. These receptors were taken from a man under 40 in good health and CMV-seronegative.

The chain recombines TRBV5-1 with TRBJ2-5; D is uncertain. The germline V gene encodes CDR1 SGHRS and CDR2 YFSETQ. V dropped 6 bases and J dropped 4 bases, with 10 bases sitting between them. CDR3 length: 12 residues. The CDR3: CASTLPGETQYF. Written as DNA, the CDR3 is TGCGCCAGCACCCTCCCGGGAGAGACCCAGTACTTC.

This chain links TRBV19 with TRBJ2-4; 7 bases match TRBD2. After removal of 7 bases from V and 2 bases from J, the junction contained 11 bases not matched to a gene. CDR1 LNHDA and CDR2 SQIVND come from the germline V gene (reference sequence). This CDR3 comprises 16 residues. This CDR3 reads CASTPSGALTKNIQYF. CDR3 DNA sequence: TGTGCCAGTACCCCAAGCGGGGCCCTGACCAAAAACATTCAGTACTTC. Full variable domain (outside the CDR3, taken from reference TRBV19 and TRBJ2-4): DGGITQSPKYLFRKEGQNVTLSCEQNLNHDAMYWYRQDPGQGLRLIYYSQIVNDFQKGDIAEGYSVSREKKESFPLTVTSAQKNPTAFYLCASTPSGALTKNIQYFGAGTRLSVL.

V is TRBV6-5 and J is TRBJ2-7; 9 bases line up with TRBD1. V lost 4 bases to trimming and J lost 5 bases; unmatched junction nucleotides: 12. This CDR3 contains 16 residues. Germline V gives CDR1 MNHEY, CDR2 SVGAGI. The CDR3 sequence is CASSSPFRTGEDEQYF. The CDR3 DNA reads TGTGCCAGCAGTTCCCCTTTCCGGACAGGGGAGGACGAGCAGTACTTC.

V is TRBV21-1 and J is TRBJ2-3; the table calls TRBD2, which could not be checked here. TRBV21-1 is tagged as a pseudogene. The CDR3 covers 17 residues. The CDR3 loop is CASSPRGGGAPADTQYF. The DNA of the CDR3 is TGTGCCAGCAGCCCGAGGGGCGGGGGGGCCCCCGCAGATACGCAGTATTTT.

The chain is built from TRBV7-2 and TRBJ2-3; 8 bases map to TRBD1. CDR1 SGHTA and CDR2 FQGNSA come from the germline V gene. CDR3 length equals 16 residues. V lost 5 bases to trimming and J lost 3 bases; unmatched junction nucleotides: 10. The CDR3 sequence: CASSPESTGVTDTQYF. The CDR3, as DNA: TGTGCCAGCAGCCCCGAATCGACAGGGGTAACAGATACGCAGTATTTT.

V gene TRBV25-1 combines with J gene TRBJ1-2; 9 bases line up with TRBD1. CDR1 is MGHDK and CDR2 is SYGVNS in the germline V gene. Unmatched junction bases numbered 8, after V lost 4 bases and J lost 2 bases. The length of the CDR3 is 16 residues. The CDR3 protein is CASSGGGGTGNYGYTF. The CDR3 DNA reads TGTGCCAGCAGTGGAGGCGGGGGGACAGGGAACTATGGCTACACCTTC.

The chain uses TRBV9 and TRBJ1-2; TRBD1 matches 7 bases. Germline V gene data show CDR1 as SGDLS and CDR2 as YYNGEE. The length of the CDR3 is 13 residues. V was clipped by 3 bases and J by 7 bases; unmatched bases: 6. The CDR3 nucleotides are TGTGCCAGCAGCGCCACGACAGGGCGTGGCTACACCTTC. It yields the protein CASSATTGRGYTF.

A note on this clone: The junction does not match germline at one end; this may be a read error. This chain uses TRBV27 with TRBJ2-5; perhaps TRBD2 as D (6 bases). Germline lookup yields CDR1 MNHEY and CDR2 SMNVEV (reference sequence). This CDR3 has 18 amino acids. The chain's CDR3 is CASSLFSISTQGGEAQYF. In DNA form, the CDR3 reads TGTGCCAGCAGTTTATTTAGTATTTCCACCCAGGGAGGAGAGGCCCAGTACTTC.

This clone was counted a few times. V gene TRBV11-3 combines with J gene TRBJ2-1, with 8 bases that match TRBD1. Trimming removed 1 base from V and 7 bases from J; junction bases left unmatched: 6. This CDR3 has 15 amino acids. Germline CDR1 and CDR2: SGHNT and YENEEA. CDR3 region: CASSLGGQGRNEQFF. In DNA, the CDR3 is TGTGCCAGCAGCTTAGGTGGACAGGGTCGAAATGAGCAGTTCTTC.

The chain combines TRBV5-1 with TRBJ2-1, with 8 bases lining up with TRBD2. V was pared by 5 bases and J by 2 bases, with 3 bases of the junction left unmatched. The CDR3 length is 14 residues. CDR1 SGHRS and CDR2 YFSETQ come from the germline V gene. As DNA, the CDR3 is TGCGCCAGCAGTAGCGGGGCCACCTACAATGAGCAGTTCTTC. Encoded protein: CASSSGATYNEQFF. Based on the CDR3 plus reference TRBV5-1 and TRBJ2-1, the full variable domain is KAGVTQTPRYLIKTRGQQVTLSCSPISGHRSVSWYQQTPGQGLQFLFEYFSETQRNKGNFPGRFSGRQFSNSRSEMNVSTLELGDSALYLCASSSGATYNEQFFGPGTRLTVL.